These 5 T cell receptor beta chains originate from one sample sequenced in a study of identical twins. MiXCR, applied by TCRdb to the 5' RACE reads, yields one record per CDR3 protein. Of under 800,000 distinct CDR3 sequences listed, over 20% are singletons. The same specimen was also included in a second study, on T cells expressing NK-cell markers.

The specimen was PBMCs. Source of these receptors: a woman under 30 in good health.

This sequence joins TRBV24-1 and TRBJ1-5; D is unresolved. This CDR3 comprises 12 residues. Between the trimmed V and J ends, which lost 0 bases and 11 bases, there was a span of 7 bases. Germline loops: CDR1 KGHDR, CDR2 SFDVKD. The CDR3 coding sequence is TGTGCCACCAGTGATTTGTCGGGGACCCAGCATTTT. Protein sequence: CATSDLSGTQHF.

This clonotype has a handful of counts. The rearrangement links TRBV10-3 to TRBJ2-7; 11 nucleotides match TRBD2. Germline V gene data show CDR1 as ENHRY and CDR2 as SYGVKD. This CDR3 has 15 amino acids. V trimming: 8 bases; J trimming: 0 bases; junction bases outside the gene matches: 6. CDR3 amino acids: CAIGRLAGSSYEQYF. The CDR3, as DNA: TGTGCCATCGGAAGACTAGCGGGGAGCTCCTACGAGCAGTACTTC.

The chain carries TRBV5-5 and TRBJ2-7; 8 nucleotides match TRBD2. The junction had 3 bases not matched to a gene; V was cut back by 1 base and J by 3 bases. The germline gives CDR1 SGHKS, CDR2 YYEKEE (reference sequence). The CDR3 spans 14 residues. The CDR3, as DNA: TGTGCCAGCAGCTTGCGGGAGGGGAACTACGAGCAGTACTTC. This translates into CASSLREGNYEQYF.

J is TRBJ2-1 and V is TRBV6-6, with D possibly being TRBD1 (6 bases). The CDR3 contains 13 residues. V was clipped by 4 bases and J by 7 bases, with 11 bases between them. In germline, CDR1 is MNHNY, CDR2 SVGAGI (reference sequence). The CDR3 is CASSSGAKNEQFF. CDR3 in DNA: TGTGCCAGCAGTTCAGGGGCGAAAAATGAGCAGTTCTTC.

This clonotype was detected a few times. The V and J genes are TRBV3-1 and TRBJ1-1, with unresolved D. Looked up from germline, CDR1 is LGHDT and CDR2 is YNNKEL (reference sequence). Trimming cost V 5 bases and J 4 bases, with 11 bases left between them. The CDR3 totals 13 residues. The CDR3 bases are TGTGCCAGCAGCTCCTTAAGCTCCACTGAAGCTTTCTTT. Translating gives CASSSLSSTEAFF.